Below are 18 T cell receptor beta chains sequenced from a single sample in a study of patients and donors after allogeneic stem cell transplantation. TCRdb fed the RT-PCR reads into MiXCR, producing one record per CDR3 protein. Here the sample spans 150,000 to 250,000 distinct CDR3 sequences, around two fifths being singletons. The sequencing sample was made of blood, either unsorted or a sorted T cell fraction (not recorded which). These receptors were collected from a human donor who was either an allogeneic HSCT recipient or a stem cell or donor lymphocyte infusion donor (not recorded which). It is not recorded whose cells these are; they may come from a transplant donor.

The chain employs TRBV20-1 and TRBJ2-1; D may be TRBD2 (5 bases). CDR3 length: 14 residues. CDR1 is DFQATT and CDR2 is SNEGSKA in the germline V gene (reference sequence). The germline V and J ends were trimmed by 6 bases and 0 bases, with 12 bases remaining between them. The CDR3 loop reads CSAKKRSSYNEQFF. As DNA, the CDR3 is TGCAGTGCCAAGAAGCGGAGCTCCTACAATGAGCAGTTCTTC.

CDR3 DNA: TGTGCCAGCAGTTTGGGCGGGAGGAGGGATACGCAGTATTTT. Translated, it gives CASSLGGRRDTQYF. V usage is TRBV28 and J usage is TRBJ2-3, with 8 positions matching TRBD2. Germline values: CDR1 MDHEN, CDR2 SYDVKM. Trimming cost V 3 bases and J 6 bases; bases outside gene matches: 5. The CDR3 has 14 residues.

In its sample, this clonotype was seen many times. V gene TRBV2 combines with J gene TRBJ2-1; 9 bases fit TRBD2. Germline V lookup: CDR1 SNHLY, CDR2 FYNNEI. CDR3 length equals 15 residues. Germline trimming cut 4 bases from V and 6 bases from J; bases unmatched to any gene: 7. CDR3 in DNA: TGTGCCAGCAGTGCCCAAGAACTAGCGGGCAATGAGCAGTTCTTC. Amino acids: CASSAQELAGNEQFF.

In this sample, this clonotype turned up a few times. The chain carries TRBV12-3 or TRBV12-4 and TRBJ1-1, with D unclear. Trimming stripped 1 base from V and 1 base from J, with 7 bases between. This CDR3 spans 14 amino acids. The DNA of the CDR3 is TGTGCCAGCAGTTTAGTACGCGAGAACACTGAAGCTTTCTTT. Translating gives CASSLVRENTEAFF.

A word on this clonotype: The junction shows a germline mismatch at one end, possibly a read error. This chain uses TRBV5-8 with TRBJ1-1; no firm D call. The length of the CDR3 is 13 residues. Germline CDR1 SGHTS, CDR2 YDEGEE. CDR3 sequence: CASSPGGYDKYIF. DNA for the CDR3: TGTGCCAGCAGCCCGGGCGGGTATGATAAGTACATTTTT.

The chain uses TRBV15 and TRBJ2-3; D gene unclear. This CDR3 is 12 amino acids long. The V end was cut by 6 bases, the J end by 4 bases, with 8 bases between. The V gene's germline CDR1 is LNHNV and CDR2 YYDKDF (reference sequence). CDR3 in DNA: TGTGCCACCAGAGCCCCACCAGATACGCAGTATTTT. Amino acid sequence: CATRAPPDTQYF.

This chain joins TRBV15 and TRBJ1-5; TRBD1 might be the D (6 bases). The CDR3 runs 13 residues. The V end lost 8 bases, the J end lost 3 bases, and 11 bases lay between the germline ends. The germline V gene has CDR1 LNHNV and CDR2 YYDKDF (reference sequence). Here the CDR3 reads CATQGHLNQPQHF. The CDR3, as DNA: TGTGCCACCCAGGGGCACCTCAATCAGCCCCAGCATTTT.

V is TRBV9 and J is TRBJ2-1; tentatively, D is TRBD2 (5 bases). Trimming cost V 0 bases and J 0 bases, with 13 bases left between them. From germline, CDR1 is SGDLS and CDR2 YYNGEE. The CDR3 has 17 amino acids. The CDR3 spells CASSVALGSSSYNEQFF. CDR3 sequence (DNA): TGTGCCAGCAGCGTAGCGCTTGGGAGTAGCTCCTACAATGAGCAGTTCTTC.

In DNA form, the CDR3 reads TGTGCCAGCAGTCGACTAGCGGGACCCTACGAGCAGTACTTC. Protein: CASSRLAGPYEQYF. V gene TRBV12-3 or TRBV12-4 combines with J gene TRBJ2-7; 11 bases line up with TRBD2. The CDR3 length is 14 residues. V shed 5 bases, J shed 2 bases, and the junction held 2 bases outside the gene matches.

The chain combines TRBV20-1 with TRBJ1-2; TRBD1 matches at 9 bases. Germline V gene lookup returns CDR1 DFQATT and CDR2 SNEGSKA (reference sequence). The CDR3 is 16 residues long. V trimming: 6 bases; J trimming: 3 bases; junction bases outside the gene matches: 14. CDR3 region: CSAVPGQGRGDYGYTF. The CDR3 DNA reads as TGCAGTGCAGTCCCGGGACAGGGTAGAGGTGACTATGGCTACACCTTC.

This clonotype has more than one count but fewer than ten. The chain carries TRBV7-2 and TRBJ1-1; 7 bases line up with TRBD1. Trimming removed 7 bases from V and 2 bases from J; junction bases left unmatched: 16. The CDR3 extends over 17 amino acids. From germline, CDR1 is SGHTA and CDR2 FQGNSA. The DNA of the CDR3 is TGTGCCAGCAACCCCAGTCCCAGGGGGTGGCTTAACACTGAAGCTTTCTTT. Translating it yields CASNPSPRGWLNTEAFF.

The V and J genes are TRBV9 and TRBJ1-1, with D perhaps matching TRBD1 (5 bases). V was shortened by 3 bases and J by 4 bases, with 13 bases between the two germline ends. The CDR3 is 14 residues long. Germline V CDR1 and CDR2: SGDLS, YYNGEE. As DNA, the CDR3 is TGTGCCAGCAGCGCCTCCTGGGGGGGCACTGAAGCTTTCTTT. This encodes CASSASWGGTEAFF.

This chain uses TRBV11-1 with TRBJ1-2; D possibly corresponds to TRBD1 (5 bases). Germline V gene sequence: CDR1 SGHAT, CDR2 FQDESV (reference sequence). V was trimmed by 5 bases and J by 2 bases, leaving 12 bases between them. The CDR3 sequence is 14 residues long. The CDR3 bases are TGTGCCAGCAGCCTCCGGGACCCAAACTATGGCTACACCTTC. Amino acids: CASSLRDPNYGYTF.

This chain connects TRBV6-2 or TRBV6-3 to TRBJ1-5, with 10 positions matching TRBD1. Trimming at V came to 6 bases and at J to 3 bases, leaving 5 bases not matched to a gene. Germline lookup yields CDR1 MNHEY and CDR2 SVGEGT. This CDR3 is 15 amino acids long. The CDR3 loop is CASRGTGASNQPQHF. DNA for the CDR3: TGTGCCAGCAGGGGGACAGGGGCCTCCAATCAGCCCCAGCATTTT.

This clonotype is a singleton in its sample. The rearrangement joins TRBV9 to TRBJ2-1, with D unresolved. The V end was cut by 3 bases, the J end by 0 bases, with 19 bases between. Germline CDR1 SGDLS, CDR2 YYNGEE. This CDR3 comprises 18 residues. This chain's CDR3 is CASSGTTVDLSSYNEQFF. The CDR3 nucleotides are TGTGCCAGCAGCGGAACGACGGTGGACCTATCCTCCTACAATGAGCAGTTCTTC.

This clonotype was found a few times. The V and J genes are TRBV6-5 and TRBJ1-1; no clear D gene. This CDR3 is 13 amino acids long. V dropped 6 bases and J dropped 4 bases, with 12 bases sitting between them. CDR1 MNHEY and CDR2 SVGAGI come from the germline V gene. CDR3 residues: CASRSVAVTEAFF. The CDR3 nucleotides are TGTGCCAGCAGATCGGTAGCGGTCACTGAAGCTTTCTTT.

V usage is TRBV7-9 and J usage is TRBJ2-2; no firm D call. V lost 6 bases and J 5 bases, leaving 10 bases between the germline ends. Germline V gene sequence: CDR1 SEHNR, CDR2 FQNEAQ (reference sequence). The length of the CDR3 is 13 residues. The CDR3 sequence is CASRGYTTGELFF. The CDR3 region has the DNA TGTGCCAGCAGGGGGTACACTACCGGGGAGCTGTTTTTT.

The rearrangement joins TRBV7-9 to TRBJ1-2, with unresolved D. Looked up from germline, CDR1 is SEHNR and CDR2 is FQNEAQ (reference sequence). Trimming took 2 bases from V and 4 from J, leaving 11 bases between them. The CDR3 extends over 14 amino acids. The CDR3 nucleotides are TGTGCCAGCAGCTTATTGAGATACGGCTATGGCTACACCTTC. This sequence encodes CASSLLRYGYGYTF.